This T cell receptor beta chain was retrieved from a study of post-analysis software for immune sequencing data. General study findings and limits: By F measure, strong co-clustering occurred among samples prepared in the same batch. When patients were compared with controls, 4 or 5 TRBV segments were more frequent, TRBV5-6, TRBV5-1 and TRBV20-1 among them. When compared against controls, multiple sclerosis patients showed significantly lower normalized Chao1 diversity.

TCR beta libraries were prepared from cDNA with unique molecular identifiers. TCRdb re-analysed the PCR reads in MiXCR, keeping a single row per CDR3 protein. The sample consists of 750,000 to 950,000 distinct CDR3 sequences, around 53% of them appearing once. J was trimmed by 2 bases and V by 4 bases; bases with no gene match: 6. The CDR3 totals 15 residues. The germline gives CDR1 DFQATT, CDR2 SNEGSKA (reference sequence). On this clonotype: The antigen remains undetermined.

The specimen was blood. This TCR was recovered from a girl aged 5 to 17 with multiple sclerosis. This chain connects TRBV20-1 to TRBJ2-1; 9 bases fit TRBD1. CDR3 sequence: CSATRDRVAYNEQFF. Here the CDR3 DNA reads TGCAGTGCTACCCGGGACAGGGTAGCCTACAATGAGCAGTTCTTC.